Each of the 15 T cell receptor beta chains below was sequenced from the same sample in a study of Ad26.COV2.S vaccination and SARS-CoV-2 variants. Profiled with immunoSEQ multiplex PCR; TCRdb holds only in-frame clones, not every one. The data contain about 260,000 clones, around nine tenths of them singletons. Treatment defined: 19 received Ad26.COV2.S at low or high dose, single or two shots; a few received placebo; per-sample allocation not given. On day 63 after the first injection, vaccine and placebo recipients gave samples. The material was peripheral blood, obtained in a trial of Ad26.COV2.S vaccine versus placebo. The receptors shown here come from a person between 18 and 65 years old who received the Ad26.COV2.S COVID-19 vaccine or a placebo.

This rearrangement joins TRBV4-3 to TRBJ1-2; D gene uncertain. V was cut by 1 base and J by 4 bases, with 13 bases left in between. Germline V gene sequence: CDR1 LGHNA, CDR2 YSLEER. This CDR3 is 15 amino acids long. The CDR3 DNA follows: TGCGCCAGCAGCCAAGGGCGCGTGGGAGGCTATGGCTACACCTTC. The encoded protein is CASSQGRVGGYGYTF.

The rearrangement uses TRBV4-1 and TRBJ2-1; 8 nucleotides match TRBD1. Unmatched junction bases numbered 5, after V lost 5 bases and J lost 2 bases. CDR1 and CDR2 from the germline V gene are MGHRA and YSYEKL. The CDR3 has 15 residues. The CDR3 DNA sequence: TGCGCCAGCAGCTTTGGGACAGGACCCTACAATGAGCAGTTCTTC. Protein product: CASSFGTGPYNEQFF.

Only one count was recorded for this clone. In nucleotides, the CDR3 is TGCGCCAGCAGCCAAGATCGGATTTATGGCTACACCTTC. It yields the protein CASSQDRIYGYTF. The V gene is TRBV4-3, the J gene TRBJ1-2; D gene ambiguous. The CDR3 extends over 13 amino acids. The V end lost 0 bases, the J end lost 5 bases, and 7 bases lay between the germline ends. Looked up from germline, CDR1 is LGHNA and CDR2 is YSLEER.

The rearrangement uses TRBV4-1 and TRBJ2-5; D call uncertain. The CDR3 is made up of 13 amino acids. Germline CDR1 reads MGHRA; CDR2 reads YSYEKL. V lost 4 bases to trimming and J lost 4 bases, with 10 bases between them. CDR3 in DNA: TGCGCCAGCAGCCTCGGCCAAGCAGAGACCCAGTACTTC. Protein: CASSLGQAETQYF.

The chain carries TRBV30 and TRBJ2-3; no clear D. The CDR3 has 10 amino acids. Germline CDR1 GTSNPN, CDR2 SVGIG (reference sequence). The V end was cut by 4 bases, the J end by 4 bases, with 3 bases between. The CDR3 DNA reads as TGTGCCTGGACAGCAGATACGCAGTATTTT. Encoded protein: CAWTADTQYF. Variable domain in full (rest from reference TRBV30 and TRBJ2-3): SQTIHQWPATLVQPVGSPLSLECTVEGTSNPNLYWYRQAAGRGLQLLFYSVGIGQISSEVPQNLSASRPQDRQFILSSKKLLLSDSGFYLCAWTADTQYFGPGTRLTVL.

This clone was recorded a few times. The chain links TRBV30 to TRBJ1-6; unclear D gene. V lost 2 bases and J lost 6, with 5 bases in between. CDR1 is GTSNPN and CDR2 is SVGIG in the germline V gene (reference sequence). The CDR3 has 12 residues. The chain's CDR3 is CAWSSPNSPLHF. Written as DNA, the CDR3 is TGTGCCTGGAGTTCGCCTAATTCACCCCTCCACTTT.

V is TRBV5-8 and J is TRBJ1-1; D gene ambiguous. Germline loops: CDR1 SGHTS, CDR2 YDEGEE. CDR3 size: 16 residues. Between the trimmed V and J ends, which lost 5 bases and 5 bases, there was a span of 22 bases. The chain's CDR3 is CASRGSIRLWKTEAFF. Here the CDR3 DNA reads TGTGCCAGCAGGGGGAGCATCAGACTTTGGAAAACTGAAGCTTTCTTT.

This sequence joins TRBV5-4 and TRBJ1-1; D not certain. Germline assignment: CDR1 SGHNT and CDR2 YYREEE (reference sequence). V lost 2 bases, J lost 9 bases, and 14 bases lay in between. The CDR3 has 13 residues. The CDR3 nucleotides are TGTGCCAGCAGCTTTGGAGGGATTGGTAAAGCTTTCTTT. This encodes CASSFGGIGKAFF.

V gene TRBV6-5 combines with J gene TRBJ2-3; D gene unclear. Germline loops: CDR1 MNHEY, CDR2 SVGAGI. This CDR3 has 13 amino acids. V lost 8 bases and J 3 bases, leaving 12 bases between the germline ends. The CDR3 DNA reads as TGTGCCAGCCCTGGGGTCGGGACAGATACGCAGTATTTT. Translating it yields CASPGVGTDTQYF.

The genes are TRBV4-2 and TRBJ1-2, with 8 bases that match TRBD1. This CDR3 has 12 residues. CDR1 LGHNA and CDR2 YNFKEQ come from the germline V gene. Losses at the gene ends were 4 bases for V and 7 bases for J; bases not matched to a gene: 2. The CDR3 DNA follows: TGTGCCAGCAGCCCAGGGGGCTTTGGCTACACCTTC. Translated, it gives CASSPGGFGYTF.

CDR3 DNA sequence: TGTGCCAGCAGCCAAGAGGGCAGGGTGAGATACAATGAGCAGTTCTTC. It is translated as CASSQEGRVRYNEQFF. This chain connects TRBV4-2 to TRBJ2-1; perhaps TRBD1 as D (5 bases). With 0 bases removed from V and 4 bases from J, the gap between germline ends came to 13 bases. Germline loops: CDR1 LGHNA, CDR2 YNFKEQ. The CDR3 runs to 16 residues.

This rearrangement joins TRBV6-5 to TRBJ1-2, with D tentatively TRBD1 (5 bases). The germline V gene encodes CDR1 MNHEY and CDR2 SVGAGI. This CDR3 has 15 residues. The V end lost 4 bases, the J end lost 5 bases, and 17 bases lay between the germline ends. This CDR3 is CASSSRVDILYGYTF. As DNA, the CDR3 is TGTGCCAGCAGTTCCCGGGTGGACATTCTGTATGGCTACACCTTC.

About this clone: In the same sample, other DNA sequences code for this CDR3. The rearrangement links TRBV7-6 to TRBJ1-4; tentatively, D is TRBD1 (5 bases). With 1 base removed from V and 4 bases from J, the gap between germline ends came to 10 bases. The CDR3 is made up of 15 amino acids. Germline-derived CDR1 and CDR2 are SGHVS and FNYEAQ. The CDR3 DNA sequence: TGTGCCAGCAGCTTAGAGGCAGGGAGTAATGAAAAACTGTTTTTT. Translation: CASSLEAGSNEKLFF.

This chain uses TRBV9 with TRBJ2-7; D is perhaps TRBD1 (5 bases). Looked up from germline, CDR1 is SGDLS and CDR2 is YYNGEE. CDR3 length equals 15 residues. V was cut by 0 bases and J by 0 bases, with 10 bases left in between. As DNA, the CDR3 is TGTGCCAGCAGCGTAGGATGGGGCGGCTCCTACGAGCAGTACTTC. It is translated as CASSVGWGGSYEQYF. Full variable domain (rest looked up from reference TRBV9 and TRBJ2-7): DSGVTQTPKHLITATGQRVTLRCSPRSGDLSVYWYQQSLDQGLQFLIQYYNGEERAKGNILERFSAQQFPDLHSELNLSSLELGDSALYFCASSVGWGGSYEQYFGPGTRLTVT.

This clone turned up a few times. This rearrangement joins TRBV7-8 to TRBJ1-1, with 7 bases that match TRBD1. V shed 5 bases, J shed 0 bases, and the junction held 9 bases outside the gene matches. Germline V gene lookup returns CDR1 SGHVS and CDR2 FQNEAQ. This CDR3 is built from 16 residues. The CDR3: CASSVTTGDLNTEAFF. The CDR3 region has the DNA TGTGCCAGCAGCGTTACAACAGGGGACCTGAACACTGAAGCTTTCTTT. The whole variable domain, filled in from reference TRBV7-8 and TRBJ1-1, reads GAGVSQSPRYKVAKRGQDVALRCDPISGHVSLFWYQQALGQGPEFLTYFQNEAQLDKSGLPSDRFFAERPEGSVSTLKIQRTQQEDSAVYLCASSVTTGDLNTEAFFGQGTRLTVV.